These 2 T cell receptor beta chains originate from one sample sequenced in a study of blood T cells in healthy people across ages (dated by TCRdb to about 2015). The library was prepared using 5' RACE. These reads were obtained on an Illumina HiSeq 2500. A second PCR of about 6 to 11 cycles was run with a J-beta primer mix and a sample-barcoded 5' primer. TCRdb reanalyzed the raw reads on its own, using fastp at Q25 for trimming and MiXCR for clone calling, and kept in-frame beta chains. Entries are consolidated by CDR3 protein sequence, retaining the most common genes and DNA. Within this sample are 1 million or so distinct CDR3 sequences, with 20% to 25% of them counted one time only. Approximately 0.7% of the sample lies in the top ten. This sample also appeared in a second study, on T cells of mothers and their children.

Sequencing was carried out using blood. These receptors all come from a girl aged 2 to 10 in good health.

This chain joins TRBV5-1 and TRBJ2-7, with unresolved D. The germline V gene encodes CDR1 SGHRS and CDR2 YFSETQ. The CDR3 extends over 13 amino acids. The V end lost 0 bases, the J end lost 6 bases, and 10 bases lay between the germline ends. The CDR3 sequence: CASSLGHPCEQYF. The CDR3 DNA reads as TGCGCCAGCAGCTTGGGACATCCCTGCGAGCAGTACTTC.

This clonotype appeared a few times. The V and J genes are TRBV6-5 and TRBJ1-2; D unresolved. Trimming shortened V by 8 bases and J by 0 bases, and 13 bases separated the two germline ends. Germline V gives CDR1 MNHEY, CDR2 SVGAGI. This CDR3 is 14 amino acids long. DNA for the CDR3: TGTGCCAGCTTTCAAGGGTGGTCTAACTATGGCTACACCTTC. Translation gives CASFQGWSNYGYTF.